The next 5 T cell receptor beta chains were all read from a single sample in a study of blood T cell repertoires in COVID-19. Generated by immunoSEQ multiplex PCR, the TCRdb table keeps only in-frame clones and is missing some. The table shows 220,000 or so clones, with 75% to 90% occurring only once. Input material: PBMCs or T cells enriched from blood (not recorded which). Receptors were obtained from a man aged 50 to 60 who had been exposed to COVID-19.

The genes are TRBV10-3 and TRBJ1-2; 7 nucleotides match TRBD1. Germline trimming cut 6 bases from V and 8 bases from J; bases unmatched to any gene: 6. In germline, CDR1 is ENHRY, CDR2 SYGVKD. The CDR3 contains 12 residues. The CDR3: CAISEGGWGYTF. DNA for the CDR3: TGTGCCATCAGCGAAGGGGGCTGGGGCTACACCTTC.

The V and J genes are TRBV18 and TRBJ2-3; 9 nucleotides match TRBD1. V lost 3 bases, J lost 3 bases, and 4 bases stayed unmatched. Per germline, CDR1 KGHSH and CDR2 LQKENI. This CDR3 contains 15 residues. CDR3 DNA: TGTGCCAGCTCACCCTTGACAGGGGGTACAGATACGCAGTATTTT. This encodes CASSPLTGGTDTQYF.

The chain employs TRBV10-3 and TRBJ1-5, with 10 bases matching TRBD1. Looked up from germline, CDR1 is ENHRY and CDR2 is SYGVKD. This CDR3 region has 15 residues. The trim removed 5 bases at V and 4 bases at J, leaving 5 bases unmatched. This CDR3 reads CAISTGQGGNQPQHF. The DNA for the CDR3 is TGTGCCATCAGTACTGGACAGGGGGGAAATCAGCCCCAGCATTTT.

The CDR3 spells CASSFSPPGSYNEQFF. The CDR3 nucleotides read TGCGCCAGCAGCTTCTCCCCCCCCGGCTCCTACAATGAGCAGTTCTTC. The chain carries TRBV5-1 and TRBJ2-1, with D unclear. The ends were cut back, 2 bases at V and 0 bases at J, with 12 bases in the middle. This CDR3 contains 16 residues. Germline V lookup: CDR1 SGHRS, CDR2 YFSETQ.

V and J are TRBV2 and TRBJ2-6; 11 bases agree with TRBD1. V shed 6 bases, J shed 1 base, and the junction held 11 bases outside the gene matches. Germline CDR1 and CDR2: SNHLY and FYNNEI. The CDR3 spans 19 residues. This CDR3 reads CASSLFGGQGGSGANVLTF. The CDR3 nucleotides read TGTGCCAGCAGCCTGTTCGGGGGACAGGGGGGATCTGGGGCCAACGTCCTGACTTTC.